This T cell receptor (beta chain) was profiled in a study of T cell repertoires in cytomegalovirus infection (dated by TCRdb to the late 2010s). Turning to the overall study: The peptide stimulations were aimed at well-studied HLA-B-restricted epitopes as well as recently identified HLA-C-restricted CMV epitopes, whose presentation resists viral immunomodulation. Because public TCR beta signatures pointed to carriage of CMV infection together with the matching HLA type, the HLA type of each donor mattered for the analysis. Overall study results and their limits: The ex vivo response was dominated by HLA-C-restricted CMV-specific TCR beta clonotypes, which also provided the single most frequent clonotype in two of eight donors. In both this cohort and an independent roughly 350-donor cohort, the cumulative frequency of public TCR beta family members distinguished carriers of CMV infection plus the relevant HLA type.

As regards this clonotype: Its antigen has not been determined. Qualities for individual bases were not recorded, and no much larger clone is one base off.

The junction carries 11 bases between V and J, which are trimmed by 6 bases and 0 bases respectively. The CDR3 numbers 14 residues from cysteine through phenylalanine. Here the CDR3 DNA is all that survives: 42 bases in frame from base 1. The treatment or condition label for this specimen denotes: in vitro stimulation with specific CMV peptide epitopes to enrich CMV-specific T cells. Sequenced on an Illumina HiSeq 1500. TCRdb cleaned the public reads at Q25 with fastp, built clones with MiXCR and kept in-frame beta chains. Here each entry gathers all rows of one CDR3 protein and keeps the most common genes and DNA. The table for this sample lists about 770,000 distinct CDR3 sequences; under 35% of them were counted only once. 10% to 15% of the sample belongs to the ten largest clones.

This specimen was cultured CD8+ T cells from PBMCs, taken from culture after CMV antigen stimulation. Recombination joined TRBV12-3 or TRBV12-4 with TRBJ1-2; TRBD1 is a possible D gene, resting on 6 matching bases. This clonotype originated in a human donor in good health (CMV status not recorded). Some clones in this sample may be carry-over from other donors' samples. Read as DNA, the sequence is TGTGCCAGCAGGCGGACAGATTCTAACTATGGCTACACCTTC. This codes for CASRRTDSNYGYTF.